Below, 15 T cell receptor beta chains from the same sample are listed, as sequenced in a study of blood T cell repertoires in COVID-19. Clones were sequenced by immunoSEQ multiplex PCR, and TCRdb holds only the in-frame ones, with some missing. The repertoire includes 350,000 to 450,000 clones, 85% of them detected once, and roughly 3.7% sits in the top ten. The material sequenced was peripheral blood. All receptors derive from a woman aged 18 to 35 with acute or convalescent COVID-19.

This chain uses TRBV2 with TRBJ2-6; 10 positions match TRBD1. The length of the CDR3 is 16 residues. V lost 6 bases and J lost 2; bases outside the gene matches: 4. Germline CDR1 reads SNHLY; CDR2 reads FYNNEI. CDR3 sequence: CASRGDRGTGANVLTF. The DNA of the CDR3 is TGTGCCAGCAGGGGGGACAGGGGAACTGGGGCCAACGTCCTGACTTTC.

The table lists this clone with a few counts. The chain uses TRBV12-5 and TRBJ1-2; tentatively, D is TRBD1 (5 bases). Trimming shortened V by 7 bases and J by 4 bases, and 16 bases separated the two germline ends. Germline V CDR1 and CDR2: LGHNT, FRNRAP. This CDR3 contains 14 residues. DNA of the CDR3: TGTGCTAGTGCTCGACAGTCTCAAACCTATGGCTACACCTTC. Encoded protein: CASARQSQTYGYTF.

The chain uses TRBV9 and TRBJ2-7; TRBD1 matches 8 bases. CDR3 length: 13 amino acids. Germline V gives CDR1 SGDLS, CDR2 YYNGEE. Trimming at V came to 0 bases and at J to 7 bases, leaving 3 bases not matched to a gene. CDR3 nucleotides: TGTGCCAGCAGCGTAGGTGGGACAGGTGAGCAGTACTTC. Its protein product is CASSVGGTGEQYF.

V usage is TRBV7-2 and J usage is TRBJ1-6; no firm D call. Germline V CDR1 and CDR2: SGHTA, FQGNSA. V gave up 5 bases and J gave up 9 bases, with 20 bases separating them. This CDR3 contains 16 residues. The CDR3 DNA sequence: TGTGCCAGCAGCCTCCTCGGTTTGAAGATCGGTTCACCCCTCCACTTT. It yields the protein CASSLLGLKIGSPLHF.

The chain couples TRBV12-3 or TRBV12-4 to TRBJ1-2; 8 positions match TRBD1. The CDR3 totals 13 residues. The V gene end was trimmed by 6 bases and the J gene end by 4 bases; junction bases not matched to a gene: 4. CDR3 in amino acids: CASSLGQAYGYTF. The CDR3 DNA follows: TGTGCCAGCAGCCTGGGACAGGCCTATGGCTACACCTTC.

Of note for this clone: The sample contains more than one DNA sequence encoding this CDR3. The chain recombines TRBV4-1 with TRBJ1-2; D is unclear. Germline values: CDR1 MGHRA, CDR2 YSYEKL. The CDR3 has 14 amino acids. The V gene lost 0 bases and the J gene lost 0 bases, with 5 bases spanning the gap. The CDR3 coding sequence is TGCGCCAGCAGCCAAGATAGATCTAACTATGGCTACACCTTC. As protein: CASSQDRSNYGYTF.

This rearrangement joins TRBV10-3 to TRBJ1-2; TRBD1 aligns across 7 bases. CDR3 length: 15 amino acids. The junction had 5 bases not matched to a gene; V was cut back by 4 bases and J by 0 bases. Germline CDR1 and CDR2: ENHRY and SYGVKD. CDR3 in DNA: TGTGCCATCAGTGGCGACGGGACAGCTAACTATGGCTACACCTTC. This codes for CAISGDGTANYGYTF.

The chain couples TRBV2 to TRBJ1-6; 9 positions agree with TRBD1. Germline CDR1 SNHLY, CDR2 FYNNEI. Trimming took 5 bases from V and 7 from J; bases not matched to a gene: 6. This CDR3 is built from 15 residues. This chain's CDR3 is CASSSYGQGNSPLHF. CDR3 DNA: TGTGCCAGCAGTTCTTACGGACAGGGGAATTCACCCCTCCACTTT.

V gene TRBV11-2 combines with J gene TRBJ1-2, with 8 nucleotides matching TRBD1. V lost 5 bases, J lost 3 bases, and 5 bases stayed unmatched. CDR1 and CDR2 (germline): SGHAT, FQNNGV. The CDR3 totals 14 residues. The CDR3 spells CASSQTTGDYGYTF. In DNA, the CDR3 is TGTGCCAGCAGCCAAACGACAGGGGACTATGGCTACACCTTC. Full variable domain (missing parts from reference TRBV11-2 and TRBJ1-2): EAGVAQSPRYKIIEKRQSVAFWCNPISGHATLYWYQQILGQGPKLLIQFQNNGVVDDSQLPKDRFSAERLKGVDSTLKIQPAKLEDSAVYLCASSQTTGDYGYTFGSGTRLTVV.

CDR3: CASGGGREVGNEQFF. The CDR3 DNA is TGTGCCAGCGGCGGCGGGCGGGAGGTCGGTAATGAGCAGTTCTTC. This chain links TRBV2 with TRBJ2-1, with TRBD2 matching 8 bases. V dropped 8 bases and J dropped 7; count of bases not matched to a gene: 13. The germline CDR1 and CDR2 sequences are SNHLY and FYNNEI. This CDR3 region has 15 residues.

In nucleotides, the CDR3 is TGTGCCACCTCCCTAGCGGGAGGGCCATATGAGCAGTTCTTC. Translating gives CATSLAGGPYEQFF. This sequence joins TRBV11-2 and TRBJ2-1; 12 bases map to TRBD2. Germline trimming cut 10 bases from V and 8 bases from J; bases unmatched to any gene: 9. Germline assignment: CDR1 SGHAT and CDR2 FQNNGV. The CDR3 runs 14 residues.

A note on this clone: Compared with germline, one end of the junction differs, possibly owing to a read error. The chain uses TRBV2 and TRBJ2-7; 13 nucleotides match TRBD2. The CDR3 runs to 15 residues. Per the germline V gene, CDR1 is SNHLY and CDR2 is FYNNEI. The CDR3 DNA reads TGTGCCAGCAGGGAAGGACTAGCGGGAGCGAACGAGCAGTACTTC. Its translation: CASREGLAGANEQYF.

The rearrangement joins TRBV6-6 to TRBJ2-5; TRBD2 matches at 7 bases. With 2 bases clipped from V and 4 bases from J, the junction kept 4 bases outside the gene matches. The germline V gene has CDR1 MNHNY and CDR2 SVGAGI (reference sequence). The CDR3 totals 14 residues. DNA of the CDR3: TGTGCCAGCAGTTACCCGGCGGGAGTAGAGACCCAGTACTTC. This translates into CASSYPAGVETQYF.

The rearrangement joins TRBV6-6 to TRBJ1-1; 8 bases fit TRBD1. CDR3 length: 14 residues. Looked up from germline, CDR1 is MNHNY and CDR2 is SVGAGI (reference sequence). With 7 bases clipped from V and 4 bases from J, the junction kept 8 bases outside the gene matches. In DNA, the CDR3 is TGTGCCAGCAAACCAGGACAGGGCGGCACTGAAGCTTTCTTT. Translated: CASKPGQGGTEAFF.

This chain uses TRBV6-1 with TRBJ1-5; TRBD1 might be the D (5 bases). Trimming shortened V by 3 bases and J by 0 bases, and 12 bases separated the two germline ends. Germline V CDR1 and CDR2: MNHNS, SASEGT. The CDR3 loop spans 16 amino acids. CDR3: CASSEFQGTSNQPQHF. The CDR3 bases are TGTGCCAGCAGTGAGTTTCAGGGCACTAGCAATCAGCCCCAGCATTTT.